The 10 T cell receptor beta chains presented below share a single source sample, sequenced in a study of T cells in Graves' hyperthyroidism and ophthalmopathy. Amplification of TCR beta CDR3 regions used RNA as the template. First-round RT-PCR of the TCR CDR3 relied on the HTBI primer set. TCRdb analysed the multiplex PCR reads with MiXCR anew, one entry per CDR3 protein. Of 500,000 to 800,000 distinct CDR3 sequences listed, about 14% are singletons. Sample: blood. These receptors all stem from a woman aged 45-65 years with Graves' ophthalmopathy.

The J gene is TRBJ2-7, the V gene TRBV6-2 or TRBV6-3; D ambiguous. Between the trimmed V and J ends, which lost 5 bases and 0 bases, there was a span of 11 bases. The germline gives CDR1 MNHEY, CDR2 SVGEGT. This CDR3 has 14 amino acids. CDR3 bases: TGTGCCAGCAGTCCATATCACGGCTCCTACGAGCAGTACTTC. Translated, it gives CASSPYHGSYEQYF.

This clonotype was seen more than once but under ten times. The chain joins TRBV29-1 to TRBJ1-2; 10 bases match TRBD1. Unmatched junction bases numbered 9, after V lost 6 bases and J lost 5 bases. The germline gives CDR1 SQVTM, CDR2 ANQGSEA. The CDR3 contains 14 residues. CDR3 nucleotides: TGCAGCGTAGCCGGGACAGGGGACCCTTATGGCTACACCTTC. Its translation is CSVAGTGDPYGYTF.

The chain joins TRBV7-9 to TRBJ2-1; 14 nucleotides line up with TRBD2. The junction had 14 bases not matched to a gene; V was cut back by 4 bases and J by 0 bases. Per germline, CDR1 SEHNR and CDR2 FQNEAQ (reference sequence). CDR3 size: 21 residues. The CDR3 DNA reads TGTGCCAGCAGCTCGGGGCCCCCCTCGGGACTAGCGGGAGACTCCTACAATGAGCAGTTCTTC. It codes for CASSSGPPSGLAGDSYNEQFF.

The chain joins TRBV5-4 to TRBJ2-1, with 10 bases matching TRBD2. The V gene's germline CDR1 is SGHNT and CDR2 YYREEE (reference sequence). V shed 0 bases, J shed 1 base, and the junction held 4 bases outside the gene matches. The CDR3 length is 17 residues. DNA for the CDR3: TGTGCCAGCAGCTTGGCCCTAGCGGGAGTGTCCTACAATGAGCAGTTCTTC. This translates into CASSLALAGVSYNEQFF.

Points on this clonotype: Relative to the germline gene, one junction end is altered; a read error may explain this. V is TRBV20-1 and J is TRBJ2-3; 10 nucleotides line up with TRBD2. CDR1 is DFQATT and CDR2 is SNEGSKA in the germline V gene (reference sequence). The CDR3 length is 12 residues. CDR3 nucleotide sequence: TGCAGTGCTCCTACTAGCGGGAATACCCAGTATTTT. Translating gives CSAPTSGNTQYF.

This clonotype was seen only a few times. CDR3 in amino acids: CASSRRTSGILGTGELFF. In DNA form, the CDR3 reads TGTGCCAGCAGTAGGAGGACTAGCGGGATATTGGGCACCGGGGAGCTGTTTTTT. The genes are TRBV6-2 or TRBV6-3 and TRBJ2-2; 12 bases align to TRBD2. Germline V gene lookup returns CDR1 MNHEY and CDR2 SVGEGT. This CDR3 has 18 residues. Unmatched junction bases numbered 11, after V lost 5 bases and J lost 4 bases.

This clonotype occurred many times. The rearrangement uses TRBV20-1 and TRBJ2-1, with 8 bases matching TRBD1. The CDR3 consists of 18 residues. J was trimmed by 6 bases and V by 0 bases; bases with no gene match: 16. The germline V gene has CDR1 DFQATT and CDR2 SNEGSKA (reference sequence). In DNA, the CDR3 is TGCAGTGCTAGAGATAGGGGCCTTTTGACAGGGGCTTTCAATGAGCAGTTCTTC. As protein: CSARDRGLLTGAFNEQFF.

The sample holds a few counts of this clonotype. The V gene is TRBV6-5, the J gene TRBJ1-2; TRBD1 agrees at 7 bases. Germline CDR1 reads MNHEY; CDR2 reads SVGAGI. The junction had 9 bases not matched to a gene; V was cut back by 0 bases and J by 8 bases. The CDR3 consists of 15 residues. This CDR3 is CASSYSNRGAEGYTF. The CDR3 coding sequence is TGTGCCAGCAGTTACTCGAACAGGGGCGCGGAAGGCTACACCTTC.

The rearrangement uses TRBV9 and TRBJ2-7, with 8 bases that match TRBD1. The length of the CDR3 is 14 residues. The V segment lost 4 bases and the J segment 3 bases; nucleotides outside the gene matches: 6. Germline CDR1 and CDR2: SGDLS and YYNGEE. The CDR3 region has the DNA TGTGCCAGCAGCCCAGGGGGCAGGAACTACGAGCAGTACTTC. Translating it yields CASSPGGRNYEQYF.

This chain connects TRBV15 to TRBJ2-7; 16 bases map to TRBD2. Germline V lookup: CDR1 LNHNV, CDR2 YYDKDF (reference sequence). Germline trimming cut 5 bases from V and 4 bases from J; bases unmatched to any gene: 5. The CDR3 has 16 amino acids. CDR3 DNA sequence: TGTGCCACCAGCGGGGGACTAGCGGGAGGGCGTTACGAGCAGTACTTC. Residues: CATSGGLAGGRYEQYF.